These 4 T cell receptor beta chains share one sample of origin, sequenced in a study of blood T cell repertoires in COVID-19. Clones were read by immunoSEQ multiplex PCR, and TCRdb kept only the in-frame ones, dropping some. The sample contains 53,000 or so clones, 86% of which appear only once. The specimen sequenced was peripheral blood. These receptors all come from a man aged 65 to 79 with active COVID-19.

The chain has TRBV6-5 and TRBJ1-6, with TRBD1 matching over 9 bases. The trim removed 6 bases at V and 3 bases at J, leaving 3 bases unmatched. The CDR3 has 15 residues. Germline CDR1 reads MNHEY; CDR2 reads SVGAGI. The CDR3, as DNA: TGTGCCAGCAGGGGGGGACAGGGCTATAATTCACCCCTCCACTTT. As protein: CASRGGQGYNSPLHF.

V and J are TRBV7-2 and TRBJ2-4; D perhaps matches TRBD2 (6 bases). Trimming pared 4 bases from V and 9 bases from J, leaving 13 bases between. The CDR3 sequence is 13 residues long. Germline-derived CDR1 and CDR2 are SGHTA and FQGNSA. This CDR3 is CASSSPLGGIQYF. The CDR3 coding sequence is TGTGCCAGCAGCTCACCCCTCGGGGGCATTCAGTACTTC.

The V and J genes are TRBV11-2 and TRBJ1-4, with unresolved D. V dropped 5 bases and J dropped 7 bases, with 8 bases sitting between them. CDR1 SGHAT and CDR2 FQNNGV come from the germline V gene. The CDR3 runs 12 residues. This CDR3 is CASSAIGEKLFF. CDR3 nucleotides: TGTGCCAGCAGCGCCATCGGTGAAAAACTGTTTTTT.

J is TRBJ2-7 and V is TRBV7-2; TRBD1 matches at 9 bases. This CDR3 region has 15 residues. CDR1 SGHTA and CDR2 FQGNSA come from the germline V gene. Trimming removed 2 bases from V and 5 bases from J; junction bases left unmatched: 7. The CDR3 DNA reads as TGTGCCAGCAGCTTACCCGGGACAGGGCACCACGAGCAGTACTTC. Translated: CASSLPGTGHHEQYF.